Listed here are 21 T cell receptor beta chains from one sample, sequenced in a study of spatial heterogeneity in lung cancer. TCRdb re-called the 5' RACE reads through MiXCR, storing one row per CDR3 protein. Of approximately 22,000 distinct CDR3 sequences in the sample, around 4.5% were seen once. As for time point: sample taken at primary tumor resection. Whole RNA, isolated from tumor, nontumor lung or frozen PBMC, was sequenced without prior sorting. The sequencing here drew on PBMCs, taken at surgery. All receptors come from a male donor with early-stage non-small cell lung cancer.

The table lists this clonotype with many counts. This chain connects TRBV11-2 to TRBJ2-3; 9 bases fit TRBD2. CDR1 is SGHAT, CDR2 FQNNGV, per germline. V dropped 3 bases and J dropped 6; count of bases not matched to a gene: 10. This CDR3 region has 16 residues. CDR3 sequence: CASSFSGSGLLDTQYF. DNA of the CDR3: TGTGCCAGCAGCTTTAGCGGGAGTGGGTTGTTGGATACGCAGTATTTT.

This clonotype has ten or more counts. The chain has TRBV27 and TRBJ1-1; 7 bases fit TRBD1. J gave up 7 bases and V 2 bases, and 7 bases lay outside the gene matches. The CDR3 length is 14 residues. Germline V gives CDR1 MNHEY, CDR2 SMNVEV (reference sequence). The CDR3 nucleotides are TGTGCCAGCAGTTTACCACAGGGGAAGGATGAAGCTTTCTTT. Amino acid sequence: CASSLPQGKDEAFF.

Many counts were recorded for this clonotype. This sequence joins TRBV19 and TRBJ2-3, with 7 nucleotides matching TRBD2. CDR3 length: 19 residues. The trim removed 5 bases at V and 5 bases at J, leaving 22 bases unmatched. Germline V gene data show CDR1 as LNHDA and CDR2 as SQIVND (reference sequence). In nucleotides, the CDR3 is TGTGCCAGTAGTCCATCAACTGTGCGGGGGTTCTCGGGCAGAGATACGCAGTATTTT. Amino acids: CASSPSTVRGFSGRDTQYF.

At least ten counts were recorded for this clonotype. This chain uses TRBV6-2 or TRBV6-3 with TRBJ2-7; 7 bases fit TRBD1. CDR1 MNHEY and CDR2 SVGEGT come from the germline V gene. The CDR3 runs to 15 residues. The V and J ends lost 6 bases and 6 bases, in that order; junction bases with no gene match: 14. DNA for the CDR3: TGTGCCAGCAGGAGACAGGGTGGATCTAAGAGCGAGCAGTACTTC. Amino acids: CASRRQGGSKSEQYF.

Comments on this clonotype: This may arise from a read error, as a much more abundant clone is one base away. This chain joins TRBV3-1 and TRBJ2-5; maybe TRBD2 (6 bases). Germline CDR1 is LGHDT and CDR2 is YNNKEL (reference sequence). The CDR3 is made up of 15 amino acids. The CDR3 DNA reads TGTGCCGGCAGCCACAATCCGGGGGTCCAAGAGACCCAGTACTTC. Amino acids: CAGSHNPGVQETQYF.

Ten or more counts support this clonotype. V gene TRBV7-9 combines with J gene TRBJ2-7; TRBD1 aligns across 8 bases. Germline V gene lookup returns CDR1 SEHNR and CDR2 FQNEAQ (reference sequence). The CDR3 consists of 19 residues. Trimming at V came to 5 bases and at J to 2 bases, leaving 20 bases not matched to a gene. In DNA form, the CDR3 reads TGTGCCAGCAGCCTGACCCCGGGACAGGCGGCCAGGGGGCCCTACGAGCAGTACTTC. Its protein is CASSLTPGQAARGPYEQYF. Filled out from reference TRBV7-9 and TRBJ2-7, the complete variable domain reads DTGVSQNPRHKITKRGQNVTFRCDPISEHNRLYWYRQTLGQGPEFLTYFQNEAQLEKSRLLSDRFSAERPKGSFSTLEIQRTEQGDSAMYLCASSLTPGQAARGPYEQYFGPGTRLTVT.

This clonotype has just a few counts. The chain combines TRBV2 with TRBJ2-7; D possibly corresponds to TRBD2 (5 bases). V was cut by 6 bases and J by 4 bases, with 13 bases left in between. The V gene's germline CDR1 is SNHLY and CDR2 FYNNEI. CDR3 length: 13 residues. The CDR3 loop is CASRAGGGYEQYF. Written as DNA, the CDR3 is TGTGCCAGCAGAGCCGGCGGAGGTTACGAGCAGTACTTC. The variable domain in full, with the rest retrieved from reference TRBV2 and TRBJ2-7, is EPEVTQTPSHQVTQMGQEVILRCVPISNHLYFYWYRQILGQKVEFLVSFYNNEISEKSEIFDDQFSVERPDGSNFTLKIRSTKLEDSAMYFCASRAGGGYEQYFGPGTRLTVT.

This clonotype was observed at least ten times. The gene calls are TRBV19 and TRBJ1-5, with 10 bases lining up with TRBD1. Unmatched junction bases numbered 0, after V lost 3 bases and J lost 7 bases. CDR1 and CDR2 (germline): LNHDA, SQIVND (reference sequence). The CDR3 is 13 residues long. Here the CDR3 DNA reads TGTGCCAGTAGTATGGGACAGGGGCAGCCCCAGCATTTT. Translating it yields CASSMGQGQPQHF.

This clonotype has a handful of counts. This may stem from a read error, because a much larger clone lies one nucleotide away. The chain couples TRBV7-2 to TRBJ2-1; the D is unclear. This CDR3 has 12 amino acids. Germline CDR1 reads SGHTA; CDR2 reads FQGNSA. This chain's CDR3 is CVSSPTLNEQFF. The CDR3 coding sequence is TGTGTCAGCAGCCCCACCCTCAATGAGCAGTTCTTC.

In its sample, this clonotype was seen many times. The gene calls are TRBV2 and TRBJ1-5, with TRBD1 matching 11 bases. This CDR3 comprises 15 residues. The V segment lost 5 bases and the J segment 5 bases; nucleotides outside the gene matches: 5. CDR1 and CDR2 (germline): SNHLY, FYNNEI. As DNA, the CDR3 is TGTGCCAGCAGTAGGGACAGGGGGGGAGATCAGCCCCAGCATTTT. Translation gives CASSRDRGGDQPQHF.

This clonotype came up a few times. V is TRBV27 and J is TRBJ2-2, with TRBD1 as a possible D gene (6 bases). Trimming took 4 bases from V and 1 from J, leaving 7 bases between them. The CDR3 has 14 residues. CDR1 and CDR2 (germline): MNHEY, SMNVEV (reference sequence). CDR3 loop: CASSYRENTGELFF. The CDR3 nucleotides read TGTGCCAGCAGTTACAGGGAGAACACCGGGGAGCTGTTTTTT.

This clonotype was seen more than once but under ten times. The chain joins TRBV2 to TRBJ2-7, with 10 bases that match TRBD1. CDR1 SNHLY and CDR2 FYNNEI come from the germline V gene. The CDR3 is 16 amino acids. The trim removed 6 bases at V and 3 bases at J, leaving 11 bases unmatched. CDR3 residues: CASRDPTGGRVYEQYF. DNA of the CDR3: TGTGCCAGCAGAGATCCGACAGGGGGCAGGGTCTACGAGCAGTACTTC.

This clonotype appeared many times. J is TRBJ2-1 and V is TRBV4-2, with 9 nucleotides matching TRBD2. The junction had 8 bases not matched to a gene; V was cut back by 7 bases and J by 7 bases. From germline, CDR1 is LGHNA and CDR2 YNFKEQ. This CDR3 is built from 14 residues. Here the CDR3 DNA reads TGTGCCAGCAATAGTGGCGGGGGGGCAAATGAGCAGTTCTTC. It encodes CASNSGGGANEQFF.

In this sample, this clonotype turned up many times. This chain joins TRBV6-6 and TRBJ2-5; D call uncertain. The length of the CDR3 is 12 residues. V was pared by 8 bases and J by 5 bases, with 12 bases between. The germline V gene encodes CDR1 MNHNY and CDR2 SVGAGI (reference sequence). CDR3 nucleotides: TGTGCCAGCGCGTCAGTCCTGGAGACCCAGTACTTC. Translated, it gives CASASVLETQYF.

This clonotype was seen at least ten times. The genes are TRBV28 and TRBJ1-5, with D unresolved. The ends were cut back, 8 bases at V and 3 bases at J, with 11 bases in the middle. Germline values: CDR1 MDHEN, CDR2 SYDVKM. There are 13 residues in the CDR3. The CDR3 reads CASGRHPNQPQHF. CDR3 nucleotide sequence: TGTGCCAGCGGTAGACATCCCAATCAGCCCCAGCATTTT.

A few counts support this clonotype. The chain uses TRBV10-3 and TRBJ1-5; possible D gene TRBD1, 5 bases. Deletions cut 2 bases from V and 1 base from J, with 9 bases between. The CDR3 spans 15 residues. Germline CDR1 ENHRY, CDR2 SYGVKD. CDR3 region: CAISEAGGSNQPQHF. The CDR3 DNA is TGTGCCATCAGTGAGGCGGGGGGAAGCAATCAGCCCCAGCATTTT.

This clonotype was seen many times. The CDR3 region is CASSIDTGTSLYF. CDR3 coding DNA: TGTGCCAGTAGTATAGATACCGGGACTAGCCTGTACTTC. The chain has TRBV19 and TRBJ2-5, with 9 nucleotides matching TRBD2. The V segment lost 0 bases and the J segment 13 bases; nucleotides outside the gene matches: 6. This CDR3 is 13 amino acids long. CDR1 is LNHDA and CDR2 is SQIVND in the germline V gene (reference sequence). The full variable domain, in which reference TRBV19 and TRBJ2-5 provide the parts outside the CDR3, is DGGITQSPKYLFRKEGQNVTLSCEQNLNHDAMYWYRQDPGQGLRLIYYSQIVNDFQKGDIAEGYSVSREKKESFPLTVTSAQKNPTAFYLCASSIDTGTSLYFGPGTRLLVL.

As to this clonotype: This may be a read error, as it is one base from a much larger clone. This chain uses TRBV5-1 with TRBJ2-3; a possible D gene is TRBD2 (6 bases). CDR3 size: 14 residues. Germline CDR1 SGHRS, CDR2 YFSETQ. The CDR3 DNA sequence: TGCGCCAGCAGCTTGGCGGGAGAGGCAGATATGCAGTATTTT. Translation: CASSLAGEADMQYF.

This clonotype occurred many times. The CDR3 loop is CASSPAVASPLHF. DNA for the CDR3: TGTGCCAGCAGCCCCGCAGTGGCTTCACCCCTCCACTTT. The rearrangement uses TRBV14 and TRBJ1-6; D gene uncertain. The CDR3 consists of 13 residues. V was cut by 4 bases and J by 9 bases, with 10 bases left in between. Per germline, CDR1 SGHDN and CDR2 FVKESK.

This clonotype was seen repeatedly, ten times or more. The chain joins TRBV19 to TRBJ2-2; D possibly corresponds to TRBD1 (6 bases). V lost 4 bases to trimming and J lost 4 bases, with 13 bases between them. From germline, CDR1 is LNHDA and CDR2 SQIVND (reference sequence). The length of the CDR3 is 15 residues. In DNA, the CDR3 is TGTGCCAGTAGTAAGGAGACAGGAGTCACCGGGGAGCTGTTTTTT. This translates into CASSKETGVTGELFF.

This clonotype appeared a few times. The V call is TRBV6-5, the J call TRBJ2-3, with 9 nucleotides matching TRBD2. After removal of 6 bases from V and 6 bases from J, the junction contained 13 bases not matched to a gene. Germline lookup yields CDR1 MNHEY and CDR2 SVGAGI. The CDR3 has 16 residues. CDR3 coding DNA: TGTGCCAGCAGCCCGGGAAGGCGGGGGGGCGGTGATACGCAGTATTTT. Translating it yields CASSPGRRGGGDTQYF.